These T cell receptor beta chains were read from a single sample in a study of beta chain features in type 1 diabetes. Profiled with immunoSEQ multiplex PCR; TCRdb holds only in-frame clones, not every one. The repertoire has about 470,000 clones, about 29% of them found once; the top ten carry 0.06% to 0.07%. Material for sequencing was naive CD4+ T cells from blood. The receptors here all came from a man younger than 35 in good health. CDR3s include the opening cysteine and the closing phenylalanine or tryptophan. D genes are given only for firm matches. Clone size is stated in some rows and not others, as once, few, many or a class when expanded.

d_call clone_size j_call v_call cdr3_aa cdr3_nt
- - TRBJ2-3 TRBV6-6 CASSSGLVDTQYF TGTGCCAGCAGTTCCGGGTTGGTCGATACGCAGTATTTT
TRBD1 few TRBJ2-5 TRBV5-1 CASSLTGTGRETQYF TGCGCCAGCAGCTTAACCGGGACAGGGAGAGAGACCCAGTACTTC
- once TRBJ2-1 TRBV5-1 CASSLETGSYNEQFF TGCGCCAGCAGCTTGGAGACAGGCTCCTACAATGAGCAGTTCTTC
TRBD2 - TRBJ2-5 TRBV15 CATSGARTSGRWQETQYF TGTGCCACCAGCGGGGCTAGGACTAGCGGGAGGTGGCAAGAGACCCAGTACTTC
- few TRBJ2-7 TRBV5-1 CASSLLGSYEQYF TGCGCCAGCAGCTTACTAGGGTCCTACGAGCAGTACTTC
TRBD2 - TRBJ2-1 TRBV7-2 CASSSGLAGDNEQFF TGTGCCAGCAGTTCCGGACTAGCGGGAGACAATGAGCAGTTCTTC
TRBD2 few TRBJ2-7 TRBV5-1 CASSTSGRGYEQYF TGCGCCAGCAGCACAAGCGGGAGGGGCTACGAGCAGTACTTC
- few TRBJ1-1 TRBV7-9 CASSLVANTEAFF TGTGCCAGCAGCTTAGTCGCGAACACTGAAGCTTTCTTT
TRBD1 few TRBJ2-1 TRBV4-1 CASSSTPWDRQGNEQFF TGCGCCAGCAGCTCCACTCCTTGGGACAGGCAAGGCAATGAGCAGTTCTTC
- few TRBJ1-2 TRBV5-1 CASSLLSGDYGYTF TGCGCCAGCAGCTTGCTCAGCGGTGACTATGGCTACACCTTC
- few TRBJ2-1 TRBV11-2 CASSLARWSTYNEQFF TGTGCCAGCAGCTTAGCCCGGTGGTCCACCTACAATGAGCAGTTCTTC
- - TRBJ2-1 TRBV4-1 CASSQGGLEGYNEQFF TGCGCCAGCAGCCAGGGGGGACTCGAGGGGTACAATGAGCAGTTCTTC
- - TRBJ2-7 TRBV28 CASTVRGSGYEQYF TGTGCCAGCACTGTCAGGGGAAGCGGCTACGAGCAGTACTTC
- few TRBJ1-5 TRBV19 CASSVAGAFYSNQPQHF TGTGCCAGTAGTGTGGCAGGGGCCTTCTATAGCAATCAGCCCCAGCATTTT
- few TRBJ2-7 TRBV30 CAWSVGGSSYEQYF TGTGCCTGGAGTGTCGGGGGTAGCTCCTACGAGCAGTACTTC
- - TRBJ2-7 TRBV9 CASSPPSAYEQYF TGTGCCAGCAGCCCCCCCAGCGCCTACGAGCAGTACTTC
- - TRBJ1-2 TRBV7-9 CASSLGDNAVYGYTF TGTGCCAGCAGCTTGGGCGACAATGCAGTCTATGGCTACACCTTC
- few TRBJ1-3 TRBV30 CAWSNRERNTIYF TGTGCCTGGAGTAACAGGGAAAGAAACACCATATATTTT
- few TRBJ2-5 TRBV6-1 CASRRTRQEEETQYF TGTGCCAGCAGACGGACTAGACAGGAGGAGGAGACCCAGTACTTC
- few TRBJ1-1 TRBV29-1 CSAPGQMNTEAFF TGCAGCGCCCCTGGACAGATGAACACTGAAGCTTTCTTT
- - TRBJ2-3 TRBV30 CAWKSRGRGLRTDTQYF TGTGCCTGGAAGTCCCGGGGGAGGGGGCTGAGGACAGATACGCAGTATTTT
- - TRBJ2-3 TRBV30 CAWSRGGLGDTQYF TGTGCCTGGAGTCGGGGCGGCCTCGGAGATACGCAGTATTTT
TRBD2 few TRBJ2-1 TRBV6-9 CASSSSTSGRNISYNEQFF TGTGCCAGCAGTTCCTCGACTAGCGGGAGGAACATCTCCTACAATGAGCAGTTCTTC
TRBD1 few TRBJ2-7 TRBV7-6 CASSRFGTGGNEQYF TGTGCCAGCAGCCGATTTGGGACAGGCGGAAACGAGCAGTACTTC
TRBD2 - TRBJ2-7 TRBV6-5 CASRTSGRYEQYF TGTGCCAGCAGAACTAGCGGGCGCTACGAGCAGTACTTC
- - TRBJ2-5 TRBV7-2 CASSLRPRETQYF TGTGCCAGCAGCTTACGTCCCCGGGAGACCCAGTACTTC
- once TRBJ2-7 TRBV7-2 CASSPGLSSYEQYF TGTGCCAGCAGCCCGGGCCTGTCCTCCTACGAGCAGTACTTC
- - TRBJ2-1 TRBV6-5 CASNEQGRDEQFF TGTGCCAGCAACGAACAGGGAAGGGATGAGCAGTTCTTC
TRBD1 few TRBJ2-7 TRBV2 CAIQPAGTGSYEQYF TGTGCCATCCAGCCGGCTGGGACAGGCTCCTACGAGCAGTACTTC
TRBD2 - TRBJ2-3 TRBV4-3 CASSQRYSGTGDTQYF TGCGCCAGCAGCCAGCGCTACAGCGGGACCGGGGATACGCAGTATTTT
- few TRBJ2-3 TRBV29-1 CSVLGGLTDTQYF TGCAGCGTCCTAGGGGGACTGACAGATACGCAGTATTTT
- - TRBJ2-3 TRBV7-9 CASSRRGIETDTQYF TGTGCCAGCAGCCGAAGGGGGATCGAGACAGATACGCAGTATTTT
- - TRBJ1-2 TRBV5-1 CASSLDRDSGYTF TGCGCCAGCAGCTTGGACAGGGACTCTGGCTACACCTTC
TRBD1 few TRBJ1-4 TRBV9 CASSAGDRSNEKLFF TGTGCCAGCAGCGCGGGGGACAGGAGTAATGAAAAACTGTTTTTT
- - TRBJ2-1 TRBV25-1 CASRPRQSYNEQFF TGTGCCAGCCGTCCTCGACAGAGCTACAATGAGCAGTTCTTC
- few TRBJ2-3 TRBV4-2 CASSQDPSTDTQYF TGTGCCAGCAGCCAAGATCCTAGCACAGATACGCAGTATTTT
TRBD1 - TRBJ2-1 TRBV30 CAWSVRTGTGNEQFF TGTGCCTGGAGTGTTCGGACAGGGACCGGCAATGAGCAGTTCTTC